This entry lists 24 T cell receptor beta chains sequenced from one sample in a study of T cell responses to AZD1222 COVID-19 vaccine (dated by TCRdb to the early 2020s). What this sample's time point label stands for: baseline before first vaccination. Receptors were amplified or captured by the immunoSEQ multiplex PCR assay. TCRdb mirrors the immuneACCESS table, restricted to in-frame sequences. Some clones are absent from its copies; in checked studies, under half trace to an unresolved V gene, and the reason for the others is unknown. Within this sample are about 78,000 clones, with nearly 85% of them counted one time only. Of the sample, about 3% is held by the ten largest clones. The input for sequencing was peripheral blood, taken on day 0 of AZD1222 vaccination. These receptors all stem from an adult in good health.

This clone appeared a single time. V gene TRBV25-1 combines with J gene TRBJ2-1; 10 positions agree with TRBD1. CDR1 is MGHDK and CDR2 is SYGVNS in the germline V gene. J was trimmed by 0 bases and V by 6 bases; bases with no gene match: 8. CDR3 size: 17 residues. The CDR3 DNA reads TGTGCCAGCAGCCACGATGACAGGGGGCTCTCCTACAATGAGCAGTTCTTC. This gives the protein CASSHDDRGLSYNEQFF.

The chain couples TRBV5-5 to TRBJ2-7, with TRBD1 matching over 7 bases. The V gene's germline CDR1 is SGHKS and CDR2 YYEKEE (reference sequence). The V and J ends lost 7 bases and 2 bases, in that order; junction bases with no gene match: 9. This CDR3 has 14 residues. CDR3 DNA: TGTGCCAGCCGAGCCCGGGACAGTCCCTACGAGCAGTACTTC. This codes for CASRARDSPYEQYF. The full variable domain, in which reference TRBV5-5 and TRBJ2-7 provide the parts outside the CDR3, is DAGVTQSPTHLIKTRGQQVTLRCSPISGHKSVSWYQQVLGQGPQFIFQYYEKEERGRGNFPDRFSARQFPNYSSELNVNALLLGDSALYLCASRARDSPYEQYFGPGTRLTVT.

This sequence joins TRBV6-5 and TRBJ1-5; D gene ambiguous. Germline V lookup: CDR1 MNHEY, CDR2 SVGAGI. Trimming pared 6 bases from V and 2 bases from J, leaving 14 bases between. The CDR3 runs to 15 residues. The CDR3 sequence: CASRPQRVGNQPQHF. Written as DNA, the CDR3 is TGTGCCAGCAGGCCGCAGAGAGTTGGCAATCAGCCCCAGCATTTT.

The genes are TRBV15 and TRBJ1-6; TRBD1 might be the D (6 bases). The CDR3 covers 17 residues. The V gene's germline CDR1 is LNHNV and CDR2 YYDKDF (reference sequence). The V end lost 1 base, the J end lost 0 bases, and 10 bases lay between the germline ends. CDR3 bases: TGTGCCACCAGCAGAGTACGGGGGCTCTCCTATAATTCACCCCTCCACTTT. Translation gives CATSRVRGLSYNSPLHF.

The chain joins TRBV30 to TRBJ1-5; D uncertain. This CDR3 region has 12 residues. The V gene's germline CDR1 is GTSNPN and CDR2 SVGIG (reference sequence). The V gene lost 2 bases and the J gene lost 7 bases, with 9 bases spanning the gap. CDR3 residues: CAWSTPPQPQHF. DNA of the CDR3: TGTGCCTGGAGTACCCCCCCCCAGCCCCAGCATTTT.

The rearrangement joins TRBV6-5 to TRBJ1-1; TRBD1 aligns across 7 bases. This CDR3 spans 14 amino acids. Germline CDR1 reads MNHEY; CDR2 reads SVGAGI. Trimming at V came to 2 bases and at J to 1 base, leaving 1 base not matched to a gene. In DNA, the CDR3 is TGTGCCAGCAGTTACGGGACAGCGAACACTGAAGCTTTCTTT. Its protein product is CASSYGTANTEAFF.

The rearrangement links TRBV4-2 to TRBJ2-6; 11 positions agree with TRBD1. Germline V gives CDR1 LGHNA, CDR2 YNFKEQ. The CDR3 consists of 18 residues. The J segment lost 0 bases and the V segment lost 4 bases, leaving 5 bases of the junction unmatched. The CDR3 nucleotides are TGTGCCAGCAGCCCCTGGGGACAGGGGGACTCTGGGGCCAACGTCCTGACTTTC. Translating it yields CASSPWGQGDSGANVLTF.

The genes are TRBV4-3 and TRBJ1-1; TRBD1 might be the D (6 bases). V was cut by 1 base and J by 4 bases, with 19 bases left in between. CDR3 length: 17 amino acids. CDR1 and CDR2 from the germline V gene are LGHNA and YSLEER. The CDR3 loop is CASSQVVGGPGATEAFF. The CDR3 DNA reads TGCGCCAGCAGCCAAGTGGTAGGGGGGCCAGGGGCCACTGAAGCTTTCTTT.

V and J are TRBV6-5 and TRBJ2-1, with TRBD1 identical over 8 bases. CDR1 and CDR2 (germline): MNHEY, SVGAGI. V dropped 8 bases and J dropped 2; count of bases not matched to a gene: 2. The CDR3 has 13 residues. The CDR3 DNA sequence: TGTGCCAGCGACAGGGGCCCCTACAATGAGCAGTTCTTC. This sequence encodes CASDRGPYNEQFF.

The chain couples TRBV18 to TRBJ2-1; D is uncertain. This CDR3 contains 14 residues. The ends were cut back, 3 bases at V and 4 bases at J, with 10 bases in the middle. CDR1 and CDR2 (germline): KGHSH, LQKENI. The CDR3 region is CASSPSLDYNEQFF. CDR3 bases: TGTGCCAGCTCACCGTCTTTGGATTACAATGAGCAGTTCTTC.

The chain combines TRBV6-6 with TRBJ1-5; D unclear. Trimming left V 6 bases short and J 0 bases short, with 15 bases between. This CDR3 comprises 16 residues. In germline, CDR1 is MNHNY, CDR2 SVGAGI (reference sequence). CDR3 nucleotides: TGTGCCAGCAGATTCCCCACAGCTAATAGCAATCAGCCCCAGCATTTT. Encoded protein: CASRFPTANSNQPQHF.

The chain is built from TRBV7-2 and TRBJ2-5; D might be TRBD1 (6 bases). The germline V gene encodes CDR1 SGHTA and CDR2 FQGNSA. V dropped 1 base and J dropped 1 base, with 10 bases sitting between them. The CDR3 covers 15 residues. This CDR3 is CASSLVRGGQETQYF. Here the CDR3 DNA reads TGTGCCAGCAGCTTAGTGAGAGGGGGCCAAGAGACCCAGTACTTC.

This chain joins TRBV5-5 and TRBJ2-5, with TRBD1 matching over 8 bases. CDR1 is SGHKS and CDR2 is YYEKEE in the germline V gene (reference sequence). The CDR3 length is 16 residues. After removal of 1 base from V and 2 bases from J, the junction contained 7 bases not matched to a gene. CDR3 amino acids: CASSLLSQGGQETQYF. The CDR3 DNA reads TGTGCCAGCAGCTTGCTGTCACAGGGGGGACAAGAGACCCAGTACTTC.

This clone was seen a single time. The chain links TRBV7-2 to TRBJ1-5; TRBD1 might be the D (6 bases). The length of the CDR3 is 13 residues. The germline V gene encodes CDR1 SGHTA and CDR2 FQGNSA. V lost 7 bases to trimming and J lost 7 bases, with 14 bases between them. The CDR3 DNA sequence: TGTGCCAGCACCCTAGGCAGGGGACAGCCCCAGCATTTT. This translates into CASTLGRGQPQHF.

The chain combines TRBV5-1 with TRBJ2-1; possible D gene TRBD1, 6 bases. The V and J ends lost 2 bases and 4 bases respectively, with 13 bases between them. CDR1 is SGHRS, CDR2 YFSETQ, per germline. The CDR3 runs 15 residues. The CDR3 sequence is CASSFEMGAYNEQFF. CDR3 bases: TGCGCCAGCAGCTTTGAGATGGGGGCGTACAATGAGCAGTTCTTC.

As DNA, the CDR3 is TGTGCCAGCAGAGTAGCGGGGAGCAGCGGCGGGGAGCTGTTTTTT. Amino acids: CASRVAGSSGGELFF. V and J are TRBV7-2 and TRBJ2-2; TRBD2 agrees at 8 bases. This CDR3 region has 15 residues. Germline-derived CDR1 and CDR2 are SGHTA and FQGNSA. With 6 bases clipped from V and 7 bases from J, the junction kept 10 bases outside the gene matches. The entire variable domain, with the rest obtained from reference TRBV7-2 and TRBJ2-2, is as follows: GAGVSQSPSNKVTEKGKDVELRCDPISGHTALYWYRQSLGQGLEFLIYFQGNSAPDKSGLPSDRFSAERTGGSVSTLTIQRTQQEDSAVYLCASRVAGSSGGELFFGEGSRLTVL.

This clone was seen only once. The chain links TRBV3-1 (or the pseudogene TRBV3-2) to TRBJ2-7; TRBD2 aligns across 7 bases. The CDR3 runs 14 residues. The V gene end was trimmed by 4 bases and the J gene end by 4 bases; junction bases not matched to a gene: 7. CDR1 and CDR2 from the germline V gene are LGHDT and YNNKEL (reference sequence). The CDR3 loop reads CASSPWGGDYEQYF. CDR3 DNA: TGTGCCAGCAGCCCCTGGGGGGGGGATTACGAGCAGTACTTC.

This rearrangement joins TRBV4-3 to TRBJ1-2, with 9 bases matching TRBD1. Germline CDR1 LGHNA, CDR2 YSLEER. Trimming removed 6 bases from V and 8 bases from J; junction bases left unmatched: 13. This CDR3 comprises 15 residues. CDR3 sequence: CASSRTRDRAEGYTF. DNA for the CDR3: TGCGCCAGCAGTCGAACACGGGACAGGGCAGAAGGCTACACCTTC.

The chain has TRBV6-2 or TRBV6-3 and TRBJ1-5; no clear D gene. Germline loops: CDR1 MNHEY, CDR2 SVGEGT. The CDR3 loop spans 15 amino acids. V was trimmed by 5 bases and J by 7 bases, leaving 18 bases between them. CDR3 nucleotides: TGTGCCAGCAGTCCCCACCTCCTAGGGCGCCAGCCCCAGCATTTT. The encoded protein is CASSPHLLGRQPQHF.

This sequence joins TRBV5-4 and TRBJ1-3, with 7 bases aligning to TRBD1. CDR1 and CDR2 from the germline V gene are SGHNT and YYREEE (reference sequence). V lost 4 bases and J lost 0; bases outside the gene matches: 4. CDR3 length equals 15 residues. CDR3 sequence (DNA): TGTGCCAGCAGCAACAACAGGGGCTCTGGAAACACCATATATTTT. This gives the protein CASSNNRGSGNTIYF.

This chain joins TRBV9 and TRBJ1-4, with D possibly TRBD1 on 6 matching bases. V gave up 5 bases and J gave up 4 bases, with 12 bases separating them. CDR1 and CDR2 (germline): SGDLS, YYNGEE. This CDR3 has 14 amino acids. CDR3 DNA: TGTGCCAGCAGTGCTAGGGGGGATAATGAAAAACTGTTTTTT. Amino acid sequence: CASSARGDNEKLFF. The full variable domain, in which reference TRBV9 and TRBJ1-4 provide the parts outside the CDR3, is DSGVTQTPKHLITATGQRVTLRCSPRSGDLSVYWYQQSLDQGLQFLIQYYNGEERAKGNILERFSAQQFPDLHSELNLSSLELGDSALYFCASSARGDNEKLFFGSGTQLSVL.

The rearrangement joins TRBV5-5 to TRBJ2-5, with unresolved D. From germline, CDR1 is SGHKS and CDR2 YYEKEE (reference sequence). This CDR3 spans 14 amino acids. Trimming left V 0 bases short and J 2 bases short, with 8 bases between. The CDR3 bases are TGTGCCAGCAGCTTGGGGGCCCGACAAGAGACCCAGTACTTC. As protein: CASSLGARQETQYF.

The chain recombines TRBV25-1 with TRBJ1-6; no clear D gene. Looked up from germline, CDR1 is MGHDK and CDR2 is SYGVNS. The CDR3 runs to 14 residues. Trimming cost V 7 bases and J 10 bases, with 17 bases left between them. CDR3 nucleotides: TGTGCCAGCAAGCCCCCGGGGTCTGAATCACCCCTCCACTTT. Amino acids: CASKPPGSESPLHF.

The rearrangement joins TRBV6-2 or TRBV6-3 to TRBJ2-5; 11 bases are shared with TRBD1. CDR1 and CDR2 from the germline V gene are MNHEY and SVGEGT. The CDR3 has 21 residues. The J segment lost 6 bases and the V segment lost 0 bases, leaving 21 bases of the junction unmatched. This CDR3 is CASSYSAPGQGVVGFRKTQYF. CDR3 DNA: TGTGCCAGCAGTTACTCTGCTCCGGGACAGGGGGTCGTCGGATTCAGGAAGACCCAGTACTTC.